This paragraph covers one TCR beta chain sequence. Trimming took 2 bases from V and 5 from J, leaving 8 bases between them. The CDR3 covers 13 residues. Germline assignment: CDR1 SGHRS and CDR2 YFSETQ. Original processing methods: Nucleated cell number was recorded as an estimate derived from reference gene primer amplification. Libraries were prepared by immunoSEQ multiplex PCR; TCRdb keeps only in-frame clonotypes and omits some of them. From that table come the V and J calls and clone size; the DNA was used to work out D and trimming. The sample lists 400,000 or so clones; about 88% were seen once. A Seattle source enrolled patients during active infection and followed them longitudinally. This sample was taken from a study of blood T cell repertoires in COVID-19. Looking at the study overall: Whether acute or convalescent, the COVID-19 samples came from the United States, Italy and Spain. Nucleic acid was either cDNA or gDNA, and it came from T cells, B-cell-depleted T cells, or PBMCs.

This chain links TRBV5-1 with TRBJ1-5; D is uncertain. The TCR sequence derives from a woman aged 40 to 55 with COVID-19, enrolled during active disease. The sequenced sample was peripheral blood. In nucleotides, the CDR3 is TGCGCCAGCAGCTTCCGAGGCCATCAGCCCCAGCATTTT. Its translation is CASSFRGHQPQHF. The full variable domain, rest sourced from reference TRBV5-1 and TRBJ1-5, is KAGVTQTPRYLIKTRGQQVTLSCSPISGHRSVSWYQQTPGQGLQFLFEYFSETQRNKGNFPGRFSGRQFSNSRSEMNVSTLELGDSALYLCASSFRGHQPQHFGDGTRLSIL.